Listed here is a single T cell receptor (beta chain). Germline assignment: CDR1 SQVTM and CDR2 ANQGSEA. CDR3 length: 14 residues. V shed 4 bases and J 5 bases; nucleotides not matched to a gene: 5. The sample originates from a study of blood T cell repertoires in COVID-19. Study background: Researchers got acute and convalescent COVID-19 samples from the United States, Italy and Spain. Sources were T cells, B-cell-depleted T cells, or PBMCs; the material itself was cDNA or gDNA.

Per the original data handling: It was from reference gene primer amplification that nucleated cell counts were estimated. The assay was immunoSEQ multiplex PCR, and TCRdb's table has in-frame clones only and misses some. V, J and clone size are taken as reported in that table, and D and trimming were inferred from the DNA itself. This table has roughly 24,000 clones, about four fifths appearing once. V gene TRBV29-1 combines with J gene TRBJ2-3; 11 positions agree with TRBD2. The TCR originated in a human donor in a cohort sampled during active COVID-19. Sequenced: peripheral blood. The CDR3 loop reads CSVVTSGTIDTQYF. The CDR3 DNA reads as TGCAGCGTTGTGACTAGCGGGACCATAGATACGCAGTATTTT.